These T cell receptor beta chains were read from a single sample in a study of blood T cell repertoires in COVID-19. Here immunoSEQ multiplex PCR was the method, and the copy in TCRdb shows in-frame clones only, minus some. Of 300,000 to 400,000 clones listed, around 90% were seen once; the top ten hold roughly 3%. The sample was peripheral blood. These TCRs come from a woman aged 18-29 years who had recovered from COVID-19. The CDR3 runs from the conserved cysteine through the conserved F or W. D genes are given only for firm matches. Only some rows state a clone size, as once, few, many or a class for expanded clones.

j_call v_call clone_size d_call cdr3_aa cdr3_nt
TRBJ2-1 TRBV19 once TRBD2 CASSIDPSGYNEQFF TGTGCCAGTAGTATAGACCCTAGCGGCTACAATGAGCAGTTCTTC
TRBJ1-6 TRBV7-2 NA NA CASSLGGDYNSPLHF TGTGCCAGCAGCTTAGGCGGGGACTATAATTCACCCCTCCACTTT
TRBJ2-3 TRBV5-4 NA NA CASSSWQRGLTDTQYF TGTGCCAGCAGCTCCTGGCAACGGGGGTTAACAGATACGCAGTATTTT
TRBJ2-1 TRBV5-6 NA TRBD2 CASRSATSGKYNEQFF TGTGCCAGCAGATCTGCTACTAGCGGAAAGTACAATGAGCAGTTCTTC
TRBJ1-1 TRBV7-8 NA NA CASSRRGSAFF TGTGCCAGCAGCCGCCGCGGGAGCGCTTTCTTT
TRBJ1-2 TRBV29-1 NA NA CSVAPGEGDGYTF TGCAGCGTTGCGCCCGGGGAGGGGGATGGCTACACCTTC
TRBJ2-3 TRBV25-1 NA TRBD2 CASSEGGRADTQYF TGTGCCAGCAGTGAAGGCGGGAGAGCAGATACGCAGTATTTT
TRBJ1-1 TRBV4-1 NA NA CASSQEPSAGGNTEAFF TGCGCCAGCAGCCAAGAACCTTCTGCTGGGGGCAACACTGAAGCTTTCTTT
TRBJ1-2 TRBV13 NA NA CASSLGRGNYGYTF TGTGCCAGCAGCTTAGGGCGGGGTAACTATGGCTACACCTTC
TRBJ1-4 TRBV5-1 NA NA CASSYRQGEKLFF TGCGCCAGCAGCTACCGGCAGGGTGAAAAACTGTTTTTT
TRBJ2-5 TRBV7-2 NA NA CASSLAGGRGTQYF TGTGCCAGCAGCTTAGCGGGAGGAAGGGGGACCCAGTACTTC
TRBJ1-5 TRBV19 NA TRBD1 CASSPTGGSSQPQHF TGTGCCAGTAGTCCAACAGGGGGCTCGTCCCAGCCCCAGCATTTT
TRBJ2-3 TRBV19 NA TRBD2 CASSIDLPSGRVDWTDTQYF TGTGCCAGTAGTATAGATCTGCCTAGCGGGAGGGTTGATTGGACAGATACGCAGTATTTT
TRBJ1-4 TRBV7-6 NA NA CASSPSRGTGKLFF TGTGCCAGCAGCCCCTCTCGGGGGACCGGAAAACTGTTTTTT
TRBJ1-1 TRBV28 NA TRBD1 CASSSIWTGSKLAFF TGTGCCAGCAGCTCGATATGGACAGGTTCGAAGCTGGCTTTCTTT
TRBJ2-3 TRBV14 NA NA CASSQRIGGAGTDTQYF TGTGCCAGCAGCCAGAGGATAGGGGGAGCGGGCACAGATACGCAGTATTTT